This TCR beta chain originates from a study of blood T cell repertoires in COVID-19. On the study more broadly: Spain, Italy and the United States supplied samples that represented acute and convalescent COVID-19.

As originally analysed: Researchers report that nucleated cell counts were estimated from reference gene primer amplification. The repertoire was sequenced with immunoSEQ multiplex PCR; TCRdb's copy has only in-frame clones and lacks some. V and J calls and clone size come straight from that table; D and trimming were deduced from the DNA. The sample holds 180,000 or so clones, 75% to 90% seen once. Trimming took 2 bases from V and 1 from J, leaving 16 bases between them. There are 16 residues in the CDR3. Sequencing was carried out using PBMCs or T cells enriched from blood (not recorded which). This chain uses TRBV5-3 with TRBJ2-7; TRBD1 is a possible D gene (7 bases). TRBV5-3 carries the ORF label, with uncertain function. The receptor comes from a woman under 30 who had recovered from COVID-19. The CDR3 nucleotides are TGTGCCAGAAGCTTTGAGGCGGGACAGCTATCCTACGAGCAGTACTTC. Translated, it gives CARSFEAGQLSYEQYF.